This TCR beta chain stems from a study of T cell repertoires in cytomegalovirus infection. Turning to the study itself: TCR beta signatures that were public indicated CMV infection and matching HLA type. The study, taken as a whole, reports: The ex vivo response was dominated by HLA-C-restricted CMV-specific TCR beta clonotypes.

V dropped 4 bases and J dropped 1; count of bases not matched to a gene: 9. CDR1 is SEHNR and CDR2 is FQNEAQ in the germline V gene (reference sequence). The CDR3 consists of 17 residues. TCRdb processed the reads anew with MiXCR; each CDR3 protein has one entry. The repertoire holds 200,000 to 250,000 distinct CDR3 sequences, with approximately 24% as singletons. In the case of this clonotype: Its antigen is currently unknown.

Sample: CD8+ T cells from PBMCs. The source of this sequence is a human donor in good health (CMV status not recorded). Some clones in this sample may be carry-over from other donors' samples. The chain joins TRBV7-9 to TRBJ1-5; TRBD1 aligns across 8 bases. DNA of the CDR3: TGTGCCAGCAGCTCGACCCCAGGGGGCGGGAGCAATCAGCCCCAGCATTTT. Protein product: CASSSTPGGGSNQPQHF.